A selection of T cell receptor beta chains follows, all from one sample in a study of blood T cell repertoires in COVID-19. The protocol was immunoSEQ multiplex PCR, while the TCRdb copy is restricted to in-frame clones and leaves out a portion. The data show 200,000 to 250,000 clones, 81% seen once. The sample consisted of PBMCs or T cells enriched from blood (not recorded which). The receptors shown here come from a woman between 45 and 60 years old with acute COVID-19. CDR3s include the opening cysteine and the closing phenylalanine or tryptophan. D genes are given only for firm matches. Clone sizes are given selectively: once, few, many, or a class where the clone is expanded.

J gene: TRBJ2-3; clone size: -; V gene: TRBV18; D gene: TRBD2; CDR3 protein: CASSSGLAHPSTDTQYF; CDR3 DNA: TGTGCCAGCTCGTCAGGACTAGCCCATCCCTCCACAGATACGCAGTATTTT
J gene: TRBJ2-3; clone size: -; V gene: TRBV7-2; D gene: -; CDR3 protein: CASSLGSTDTQYF; CDR3 DNA: TGTGCCAGCAGCTTAGGTTCGACAGATACGCAGTATTTT
J gene: TRBJ2-7; clone size: -; V gene: TRBV29-1; D gene: -; CDR3 protein: CSVRGGRSYEQYF; CDR3 DNA: TGCAGCGTTCGTGGGGGCAGATCCTACGAGCAGTACTTC
J gene: TRBJ1-5; clone size: -; V gene: TRBV2; D gene: TRBD1; CDR3 protein: CASSGQGPNQPQHF; CDR3 DNA: TGTGCCAGCAGCGGACAGGGTCCCAATCAGCCCCAGCATTTT
J gene: TRBJ2-1; clone size: -; V gene: TRBV28; D gene: -; CDR3 protein: CANPPFLGLHYNEQFF; CDR3 DNA: TGTGCCAACCCGCCTTTCCTTGGACTACACTACAATGAGCAGTTCTTC
J gene: TRBJ1-2; clone size: -; V gene: TRBV7-2; D gene: TRBD1; CDR3 protein: CASSLYLRGQGNGYTF; CDR3 DNA: TGTGCCAGCAGCTTATATCTGCGCGGACAGGGAAATGGCTACACCTTC
J gene: TRBJ1-2; clone size: -; V gene: TRBV11-2; D gene: TRBD1; CDR3 protein: CASSSVEQGDTF; CDR3 DNA: TGTGCCAGCAGCTCCGTCGAACAGGGGGACACCTTC
J gene: TRBJ2-3; clone size: -; V gene: TRBV5-1; D gene: TRBD1; CDR3 protein: CASSPGQPIPMDTQYF; CDR3 DNA: TGCGCCAGCAGCCCGGGACAGCCAATACCCATGGATACGCAGTATTTT
J gene: TRBJ2-2; clone size: -; V gene: TRBV7-7; D gene: -; CDR3 protein: CASSPPRGIGSNTGELFF; CDR3 DNA: TGTGCTAGCAGCCCCCCTCGGGGTATAGGGTCGAACACCGGGGAGCTGTTTTTT
J gene: TRBJ1-2; clone size: -; V gene: TRBV6-5; D gene: -; CDR3 protein: CASEAGVNYGYTF; CDR3 DNA: TGTGCCAGCGAGGCGGGGGTGAACTATGGCTACACCTTC
J gene: TRBJ1-1; clone size: -; V gene: TRBV6-5; D gene: TRBD1; CDR3 protein: CASSYNRGPEAFF; CDR3 DNA: TGTGCCAGCAGTTACAACAGGGGACCTGAAGCTTTCTTT
J gene: TRBJ2-2; clone size: -; V gene: TRBV10-3; D gene: -; CDR3 protein: CAINGGVSTGELFF; CDR3 DNA: TGTGCCATCAATGGCGGGGTGAGCACCGGGGAGCTGTTTTTT
J gene: TRBJ2-2; clone size: -; V gene: TRBV11-2; D gene: -; CDR3 protein: CASSLVGQNTGELFF; CDR3 DNA: TGTGCCAGCAGCTTAGTGGGACAGAACACCGGGGAGCTGTTTTTT
J gene: TRBJ1-3; clone size: -; V gene: TRBV4-3; D gene: -; CDR3 protein: CASSQDGSQVGNTIYF; CDR3 DNA: TGCGCCAGCAGCCAAGATGGATCACAGGTCGGAAACACCATATATTTT
J gene: TRBJ1-2; clone size: -; V gene: TRBV24-1; D gene: -; CDR3 protein: CATSDPGLGYTF; CDR3 DNA: TGTGCCACCAGTGACCCCGGACTTGGCTACACCTTC
J gene: TRBJ2-3; clone size: -; V gene: TRBV6-2/TRBV6-3; D gene: TRBD2; CDR3 protein: CASSLRLAGSTDTQYF; CDR3 DNA: TGTGCCAGCAGCCTCAGACTAGCGGGAAGCACAGATACGCAGTATTTT
J gene: TRBJ1-2; clone size: -; V gene: TRBV19; D gene: -; CDR3 protein: CASRDSYYGYTF; CDR3 DNA: TGTGCCAGTCGCGACAGCTACTATGGCTACACCTTC
J gene: TRBJ1-5; clone size: -; V gene: TRBV20-1; D gene: TRBD1; CDR3 protein: CSASPGTGGGQPQHF; CDR3 DNA: TGCAGTGCTAGTCCCGGGACAGGGGGAGGGCAGCCCCAGCATTTT
J gene: TRBJ2-7; clone size: -; V gene: TRBV6-5; D gene: -; CDR3 protein: CASLRGTPPPYEQYF; CDR3 DNA: TGTGCCAGCCTCCGAGGCACCCCACCTCCCTACGAGCAGTACTTC
J gene: TRBJ1-2; clone size: -; V gene: TRBV10-3; D gene: -; CDR3 protein: CAISESALAGGYTF; CDR3 DNA: TGTGCCATCAGTGAGTCGGCTCTGGCGGGAGGCTACACCTTC
J gene: TRBJ2-1; clone size: -; V gene: TRBV11-3; D gene: TRBD2; CDR3 protein: CASSLGPGLGIHEQFF; CDR3 DNA: TGTGCCAGCAGCTTAGGGCCGGGACTAGGGATCCATGAGCAGTTCTTC
J gene: TRBJ2-1; clone size: -; V gene: TRBV5-1; D gene: TRBD2; CDR3 protein: CASSSDGLAGGNEQFF; CDR3 DNA: TGCGCCAGCAGCTCAGATGGACTAGCGGGAGGCAATGAGCAGTTCTTC
J gene: TRBJ2-1; clone size: -; V gene: TRBV2; D gene: -; CDR3 protein: CATAEQYEQFF; CDR3 DNA: TGTGCCACCGCCGAACAGTATGAGCAGTTCTTC
J gene: TRBJ2-1; clone size: -; V gene: TRBV11-2; D gene: TRBD1; CDR3 protein: CASSLQDRVGEQFF; CDR3 DNA: TGTGCCAGCAGCTTACAAGACAGGGTAGGTGAGCAGTTCTTC
J gene: TRBJ2-7; clone size: -; V gene: TRBV28; D gene: -; CDR3 protein: CASSLGSSYEQYF; CDR3 DNA: TGTGCCAGCAGTTTAGGGAGCTCCTACGAGCAGTACTTC
J gene: TRBJ2-1; clone size: -; V gene: TRBV27; D gene: TRBD2; CDR3 protein: CASSFGGGTYNEQFF; CDR3 DNA: TGTGCCAGCAGTTTCGGGGGAGGGACCTACAATGAGCAGTTCTTC
J gene: TRBJ1-3; clone size: -; V gene: TRBV29-1; D gene: -; CDR3 protein: CSVEPRDKRNTIYF; CDR3 DNA: TGCAGCGTTGAACCCAGGGACAAAAGAAACACCATATATTTT
J gene: TRBJ2-1; clone size: -; V gene: TRBV12-3/TRBV12-4; D gene: -; CDR3 protein: CASSILGDNEQFF; CDR3 DNA: TGTGCCAGCAGCATTTTAGGGGACAATGAGCAGTTCTTC
J gene: TRBJ2-1; clone size: -; V gene: TRBV10-3; D gene: TRBD1; CDR3 protein: CAISGTGDEQFF; CDR3 DNA: TGTGCCATCAGTGGGACAGGGGATGAGCAGTTCTTC
J gene: TRBJ1-4; clone size: few; V gene: TRBV25-1; D gene: -; CDR3 protein: CASSAKTEYNEKLFF; CDR3 DNA: TGTGCCAGCAGTGCTAAGACAGAGTATAATGAAAAACTGTTTTTT
J gene: TRBJ2-2; clone size: -; V gene: TRBV10-3; D gene: TRBD1; CDR3 protein: CAISEGTGPTGELFF; CDR3 DNA: TGTGCCATCAGTGAGGGGACAGGACCTACCGGGGAGCTGTTTTTT
J gene: TRBJ1-1; clone size: -; V gene: TRBV30; D gene: -; CDR3 protein: CAWSVQGNTEAFF; CDR3 DNA: TGTGCCTGGAGTGTACAGGGGAACACTGAAGCTTTCTTT
J gene: TRBJ2-4; clone size: -; V gene: TRBV28; D gene: -; CDR3 protein: CASRGGAWGAKNIQYF; CDR3 DNA: TGTGCCAGCAGAGGGGGGGCTTGGGGAGCCAAAAACATTCAGTACTTC
J gene: TRBJ1-5; clone size: -; V gene: TRBV2; D gene: -; CDR3 protein: CASSEASGGRPQHF; CDR3 DNA: TGTGCCAGCAGTGAAGCTTCGGGGGGTAGGCCCCAGCATTTT
J gene: TRBJ1-1; clone size: -; V gene: TRBV27; D gene: TRBD1; CDR3 protein: CASSPLNRGGQFNTEAFF; CDR3 DNA: TGTGCCAGCAGTCCGTTGAATAGAGGGGGACAGTTTAACACTGAAGCTTTCTTT
J gene: TRBJ1-2; clone size: -; V gene: TRBV3-1/TRBV3-2; D gene: -; CDR3 protein: CASSQGQFVNNYGYTF; CDR3 DNA: TGTGCCAGCAGCCAAGGACAGTTTGTAAATAACTATGGCTACACCTTC
J gene: TRBJ2-7; clone size: -; V gene: TRBV13; D gene: TRBD2; CDR3 protein: CASSLRTSGGAHEQYF; CDR3 DNA: TGTGCCAGCAGCTTAAGGACTAGCGGGGGGGCCCACGAGCAGTACTTC
J gene: TRBJ1-4; clone size: -; V gene: TRBV19; D gene: TRBD1; CDR3 protein: CASSALRTGYEKLFF; CDR3 DNA: TGTGCCAGTAGTGCTCTGAGGACAGGGTATGAAAAACTGTTTTTT
J gene: TRBJ1-5; clone size: -; V gene: TRBV3-1/TRBV3-2; D gene: -; CDR3 protein: CASSQGVSVNQPQHF; CDR3 DNA: TGTGCCAGCAGCCAAGGAGTATCGGTCAACCAGCCCCAGCATTTT
J gene: TRBJ2-5; clone size: -; V gene: TRBV4-2; D gene: -; CDR3 protein: CASSQHALTGETQYF; CDR3 DNA: TGTGCCAGCAGCCAACACGCTTTGACGGGGGAGACCCAGTACTTC
J gene: TRBJ1-4; clone size: -; V gene: TRBV6-5; D gene: TRBD1; CDR3 protein: CASSSTGARNEKLFF; CDR3 DNA: TGTGCCAGCAGTTCCACAGGGGCAAGGAATGAAAAACTGTTTTTT
J gene: TRBJ1-3; clone size: -; V gene: TRBV4-3; D gene: -; CDR3 protein: CASSQTLGGEGNTIYF; CDR3 DNA: TGCGCCAGCAGCCAAACCCTGGGGGGGGAAGGAAACACCATATATTTT
J gene: TRBJ2-5; clone size: -; V gene: TRBV7-9; D gene: TRBD2; CDR3 protein: CASSLGASGGQETQYF; CDR3 DNA: TGTGCCAGCAGCTTAGGAGCTAGCGGGGGACAAGAGACCCAGTACTTC
J gene: TRBJ1-2; clone size: once; V gene: TRBV14; D gene: -; CDR3 protein: CASSQDGAYGYTF; CDR3 DNA: TGTGCCAGCAGCCAAGACGGAGCCTATGGCTACACCTTC
J gene: TRBJ1-1; clone size: -; V gene: TRBV4-1; D gene: TRBD1; CDR3 protein: CASSQDITGVFTEAFF; CDR3 DNA: TGCGCCAGCAGCCAAGATATTACAGGGGTGTTCACTGAAGCTTTCTTT
J gene: TRBJ1-5; clone size: once; V gene: TRBV25-1; D gene: -; CDR3 protein: CASSELSVGNQPQHF; CDR3 DNA: TGTGCCAGCAGTGAACTCTCGGTTGGCAATCAGCCCCAGCATTTT
J gene: TRBJ2-1; clone size: -; V gene: TRBV29-1; D gene: -; CDR3 protein: CSVDLRYPRNEQFF; CDR3 DNA: TGCAGCGTTGATTTGCGTTATCCCCGCAATGAGCAGTTCTTC